The 6 T cell receptor beta chains below come from one sample, sequenced in a study of cytomegalovirus exposure and HLA in healthy donors. The PCR contained 60 Vbeta and 13 Jbeta primers. Repertoires were generated with immunoSEQ multiplex PCR, while TCRdb's copy carries only in-frame clones and drops some. This table has about 82,000 clones, 60% to 85% appearing once. The material sequenced was PBMCs. All receptors come from a male donor in good health and CMV-seropositive.

V and J are TRBV5-4 and TRBJ1-2; 9 nucleotides agree with TRBD1. This CDR3 comprises 13 residues. Germline trimming cut 5 bases from V and 4 bases from J; bases unmatched to any gene: 3. From germline, CDR1 is SGHNT and CDR2 YYREEE (reference sequence). The CDR3 is CASRPTGGYGYTF. CDR3 DNA sequence: TGTGCCAGCAGACCGACAGGGGGCTATGGCTACACCTTC.

This clone came up a few times. V is TRBV6-5 and J is TRBJ2-7; TRBD1 matches 8 bases. V lost 6 bases, J lost 5 bases, and 6 bases stayed unmatched. Germline V gene data show CDR1 as MNHEY and CDR2 as SVGAGI. CDR3 length equals 13 residues. In DNA, the CDR3 is TGTGCCAGCAGACACAGGGGGTTCAACGAGCAGTACTTC. It is translated as CASRHRGFNEQYF.

This clone turned up a few times. This chain links TRBV6-1 with TRBJ1-1, with TRBD1 matching over 9 bases. The CDR3 is 14 amino acids. V trimming: 7 bases; J trimming: 4 bases; junction bases outside the gene matches: 7. CDR1 and CDR2 (germline): MNHNS, SASEGT. CDR3 amino acids: CASKKGQGPTEAFF. The CDR3 DNA sequence: TGTGCCAGCAAAAAGGGACAGGGTCCCACTGAAGCTTTCTTT.

The rearrangement joins TRBV2 to TRBJ1-2, with no clear D. This CDR3 region has 11 residues. The germline V and J ends were trimmed by 6 bases and 5 bases, with 7 bases remaining between them. Germline CDR1 reads SNHLY; CDR2 reads FYNNEI. The CDR3 sequence is CASSLTYGYTF. CDR3 bases: TGTGCCAGCAGCCTAACTTATGGCTACACCTTC.

V is TRBV6-5 and J is TRBJ1-3; D unclear. In germline, CDR1 is MNHEY, CDR2 SVGAGI. The length of the CDR3 is 14 residues. The germline V and J ends were trimmed by 6 bases and 2 bases, with 11 bases remaining between them. The CDR3 DNA follows: TGTGCCAGCAGGCGTAGGGAGGCTGGAAACACCATATATTTT. Translation gives CASRRREAGNTIYF.

This clone is categorized as large. CDR3 sequence: CASSTRTGSADTQYF. The CDR3 DNA reads TGTGCCAGCAGTACAAGGACAGGGTCCGCAGATACGCAGTATTTT. The chain carries TRBV6-4 and TRBJ2-3, with 8 bases identical to TRBD1. Germline lookup yields CDR1 MRHNA and CDR2 SNTAGT. This CDR3 region has 15 residues. Trimming cost V 5 bases and J 4 bases; bases outside gene matches: 8.